One sample yielded the 23 T cell receptor beta chains listed below, sequenced in a study of cytomegalovirus exposure and HLA in healthy donors. The PCR had 60 Vbeta and 13 Jbeta primers. Some clones are missing from TCRdb's copy, which holds only in-frame ones; the method was immunoSEQ multiplex PCR. The repertoire has some 80,000 clones, around 85% of them found once; the top ten carry roughly 13%. The specimen was PBMCs. The origin of the receptors is a human donor in good health.

V usage is TRBV5-6 and J usage is TRBJ2-7; a weak D match, TRBD1 (5 bases). CDR3 length equals 13 residues. The germline CDR1 and CDR2 sequences are SGHDT and YYEEEE. The ends were cut back, 2 bases at V and 7 bases at J, with 13 bases in the middle. CDR3 residues: CASSFVRAWEQYF. The CDR3 nucleotides read TGTGCCAGCAGCTTCGTCAGGGCGTGGGAGCAGTACTTC.

J is TRBJ2-2 and V is TRBV18, with unresolved D. The V end lost 3 bases, the J end lost 1 base, and 15 bases lay between the germline ends. The CDR3 loop spans 17 amino acids. Germline lookup yields CDR1 KGHSH and CDR2 LQKENI. This CDR3 is CASSPDRYLGNTGELFF. The CDR3 nucleotides are TGTGCCAGCTCACCTGACCGGTATCTAGGGAACACCGGGGAGCTGTTTTTT.

V is TRBV27 and J is TRBJ1-2, with a weak D call TRBD1 (5 bases). Germline CDR1 is MNHEY and CDR2 is SMNVEV (reference sequence). The CDR3 length is 14 residues. V was pared by 4 bases and J by 4 bases, with 13 bases between. The CDR3 DNA reads as TGTGCCAGCAGTTCGATAGGGGCAGTCTATGGCTACACCTTC. Its translation: CASSSIGAVYGYTF.

The genes are TRBV5-1 and TRBJ1-1, with D possibly being TRBD1 (5 bases). V was cut by 8 bases and J by 4 bases, with 18 bases left in between. In germline, CDR1 is SGHRS, CDR2 YFSETQ. The CDR3 spans 14 residues. The CDR3 DNA is TGCGCCAGTACCCGGGACTCTAGTCCCACTGAAGCTTTCTTT. This encodes CASTRDSSPTEAFF.

The V gene is TRBV6-4, the J gene TRBJ2-3; 9 bases fit TRBD2. Germline lookup yields CDR1 MRHNA and CDR2 SNTAGT. V trimming: 4 bases; J trimming: 1 base; junction bases outside the gene matches: 0. There are 14 residues in the CDR3. This CDR3 reads CASSVAGGTDTQYF. The CDR3 nucleotides are TGTGCCAGCAGTGTAGCGGGGGGCACAGATACGCAGTATTTT.

This rearrangement joins TRBV4-2 to TRBJ2-5; 10 nucleotides match TRBD2. The germline CDR1 and CDR2 sequences are LGHNA and YNFKEQ. The CDR3 contains 13 residues. After removal of 4 bases from V and 10 bases from J, the junction contained 6 bases not matched to a gene. This chain's CDR3 is CASSPGSGGDQYF. For the CDR3, the DNA is TGTGCCAGCAGCCCCGGAAGCGGGGGGGACCAGTACTTC.

The genes are TRBV11-2 and TRBJ1-2; D might be TRBD1 (5 bases). The CDR3 has 13 amino acids. Germline V gene sequence: CDR1 SGHAT, CDR2 FQNNGV. V was pared by 4 bases and J by 5 bases, with 11 bases between. CDR3 sequence reads: CASSSPGIYGYTF. Written as DNA, the CDR3 is TGTGCCAGCAGCTCACCAGGGATATATGGCTACACCTTC.

The CDR3 reads CASGGSSSGNTIYF. In DNA, the CDR3 is TGTGCCAGCGGCGGCAGTTCCTCTGGAAACACCATATATTTT. This sequence joins TRBV27 and TRBJ1-3; D gene uncertain. The CDR3 covers 14 residues. CDR1 and CDR2 from the germline V gene are MNHEY and SMNVEV (reference sequence). Trimming took 8 bases from V and 0 from J, leaving 11 bases between them.

This rearrangement joins TRBV30 to TRBJ1-2, with TRBD1 matching 8 bases. V shed 5 bases and J 7 bases; nucleotides not matched to a gene: 9. Germline CDR1 and CDR2: GTSNPN and SVGIG (reference sequence). This CDR3 has 13 residues. The CDR3 DNA is TGTGCCTGGGCAGGGGGCCTCTTAGGTGGCTACACCTTC. Its translation: CAWAGGLLGGYTF.

This chain links TRBV30 with TRBJ2-3, with TRBD2 matching 8 bases. With V trimmed by 2 bases and J by 5 bases, 15 bases remained unmatched. Germline values: CDR1 GTSNPN, CDR2 SVGIG (reference sequence). This CDR3 spans 17 amino acids. As DNA, the CDR3 is TGTGCCTGGAGTACGGACCTCGGTAGCGGGGTCGGAGATACGCAGTATTTT. Protein product: CAWSTDLGSGVGDTQYF.

This clone was picked up a small number of times. The chain employs TRBV13 and TRBJ2-3, with 9 nucleotides matching TRBD2. The CDR3 is 17 residues long. Per the germline V gene, CDR1 is PRHDT and CDR2 is FYEKMQ (reference sequence). Losses at the gene ends were 6 bases for V and 2 bases for J; bases not matched to a gene: 12. Written as DNA, the CDR3 is TGTGCCAGCAGTTTCTCGGCGGGGGGGCCTCCCACAGATACGCAGTATTTT. Amino acid sequence: CASSFSAGGPPTDTQYF.

The CDR3 here is CASSIDRGRTNYGYTF. The CDR3 DNA is TGTGCCAGTAGTATAGACAGGGGCCGTACTAACTATGGCTACACCTTC. The chain recombines TRBV19 with TRBJ1-2; tentatively, D is TRBD1 (6 bases). Deletions cut 0 bases from V and 0 bases from J, with 11 bases between. Germline lookup yields CDR1 LNHDA and CDR2 SQIVND (reference sequence). The CDR3 is 16 residues long.

The chain combines TRBV19 with TRBJ2-1, with D tentatively TRBD2 (5 bases). Germline CDR1 LNHDA, CDR2 SQIVND (reference sequence). CDR3 length: 18 residues. V was cut by 5 bases and J by 2 bases, with 22 bases left in between. The CDR3, as DNA: TGTGCCAGTAGTCGGACTCTCCTTGGCCCCCCGACCTACAATGAGCAGTTCTTC. Translation gives CASSRTLLGPPTYNEQFF.

This rearrangement joins TRBV7-9 to TRBJ2-2, with 10 positions matching TRBD1. The CDR3 spans 15 residues. V lost 5 bases, J lost 7 bases, and 7 bases stayed unmatched. CDR1 and CDR2 (germline): SEHNR, FQNEAQ (reference sequence). The CDR3 DNA follows: TGTGCCAGCAGCCAACGACAGGGGGCGGACGGGGAGCTGTTTTTT. Its protein is CASSQRQGADGELFF.

This sequence joins TRBV14 and TRBJ1-1, with a tentative D call TRBD1 (6 bases). The germline V gene encodes CDR1 SGHDN and CDR2 FVKESK. CDR3 length: 14 amino acids. V dropped 4 bases and J dropped 2 bases, with 11 bases sitting between them. CDR3 DNA: TGTGCCAGCAGCCGGAGGGGGGGCAACACTGAAGCTTTCTTT. Its translation: CASSRRGGNTEAFF.

The chain recombines TRBV11-2 with TRBJ2-1, with 9 bases lining up with TRBD2. CDR3 size: 17 residues. After removal of 2 bases from V and 0 bases from J, the junction contained 5 bases not matched to a gene. The V gene's germline CDR1 is SGHAT and CDR2 FQNNGV. The CDR3 sequence is CASSLRLAASSYNEQFF. The CDR3 DNA sequence: TGTGCCAGCAGCTTACGACTAGCGGCTAGCTCCTACAATGAGCAGTTCTTC.

This clone was detected a few times. This chain connects TRBV14 to TRBJ1-2; D possibly corresponds to TRBD1 (5 bases). V lost 1 base and J lost 5, with 14 bases in between. The CDR3 contains 15 residues. Germline loops: CDR1 SGHDN, CDR2 FVKESK. CDR3 in amino acids: CASSQVAGLRYGYTF. In DNA form, the CDR3 reads TGTGCCAGCAGCCAAGTGGCAGGGTTAAGATATGGCTACACCTTC.

This clone was seen a single time. The chain carries TRBV29-1 and TRBJ1-1; no clear D gene. V gave up 0 bases and J gave up 1 base, with 9 bases separating them. CDR1 is SQVTM, CDR2 ANQGSEA, per germline. This CDR3 has 14 amino acids. The CDR3 bases are TGCAGCGTTGAAGACCGACTACCGAACACTGAAGCTTTCTTT. The encoded protein is CSVEDRLPNTEAFF.

The chain is built from TRBV19 and TRBJ1-5; no definite D call. This CDR3 is built from 13 residues. CDR1 and CDR2 (germline): LNHDA, SQIVND (reference sequence). V gave up 7 bases and J gave up 3 bases, with 10 bases separating them. The CDR3 bases are TGTGCCAGTAAAGGGAGCAACAATCAGCCCCAGCATTTT. Residues: CASKGSNNQPQHF.

The chain carries TRBV30 and TRBJ2-1, with 11 bases lining up with TRBD2. After removal of 6 bases from V and 9 bases from J, the junction contained 7 bases not matched to a gene. The germline gives CDR1 GTSNPN, CDR2 SVGIG (reference sequence). The CDR3 length is 13 residues. CDR3 nucleotide sequence: TGTGCCTGCAATAGCGGGGGGGCTAGTGAGCAGTTCTTC. Translation gives CACNSGGASEQFF.

The chain carries TRBV29-1 and TRBJ1-2; TRBD1 matches at 7 bases. The germline V gene has CDR1 SQVTM and CDR2 ANQGSEA. J gave up 8 bases and V 1 base, and 16 bases lay outside the gene matches. The CDR3 contains 16 residues. The CDR3 DNA is TGCAGCGTTGAAGTAAGAGGGAACAGGGGAACGGAAGGCTACACCTTC. The encoded protein is CSVEVRGNRGTEGYTF.

The rearrangement uses TRBV27 and TRBJ2-2, with D perhaps matching TRBD1 (6 bases). V shed 2 bases and J shed 5 bases, with 6 bases lying between them. This CDR3 comprises 13 residues. In germline, CDR1 is MNHEY, CDR2 SMNVEV (reference sequence). Written as DNA, the CDR3 is TGTGCCAGCAGTTTAACAGGGACCGGGGAGCTGTTTTTT. Encoded protein: CASSLTGTGELFF.

V gene TRBV10-1 combines with J gene TRBJ1-2; no clear D gene. CDR1 and CDR2 from the germline V gene are WNHNN and SYGVQD (reference sequence). CDR3 size: 13 residues. The V end was cut by 2 bases, the J end by 4 bases, with 8 bases between. The CDR3 bases are TGCGCCAGCAGTGAGGGCAGGCCCTATGGCTACACCTTC. Amino acids: CASSEGRPYGYTF.